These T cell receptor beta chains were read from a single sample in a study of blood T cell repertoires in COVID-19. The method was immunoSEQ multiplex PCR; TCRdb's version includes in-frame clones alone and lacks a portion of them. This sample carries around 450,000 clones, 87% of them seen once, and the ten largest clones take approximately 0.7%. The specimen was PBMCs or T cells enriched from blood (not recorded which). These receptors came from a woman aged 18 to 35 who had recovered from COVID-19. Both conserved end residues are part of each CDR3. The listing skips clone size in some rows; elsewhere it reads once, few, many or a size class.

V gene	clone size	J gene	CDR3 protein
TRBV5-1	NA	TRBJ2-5	CASAGTGGAETQYF
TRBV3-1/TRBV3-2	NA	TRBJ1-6	CASSVDRIADNSPLHF
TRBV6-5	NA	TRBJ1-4	CASTVVQINEKLFF
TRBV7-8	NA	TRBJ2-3	CASSSTERGDTQYF
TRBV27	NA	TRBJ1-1	CASSTRGGSLNTEAFF
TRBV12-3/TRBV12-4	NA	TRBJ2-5	CASGQGIIETQYF
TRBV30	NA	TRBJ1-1	CAWSVEQNTEAFF
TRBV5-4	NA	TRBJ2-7	CASSLPGSSIYEQYF
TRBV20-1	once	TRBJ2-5	CSASTGLADVLETQYF
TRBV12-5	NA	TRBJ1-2	CASGLDNHYGYTF
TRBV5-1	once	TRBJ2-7	CASSPPWAGSYEQYF
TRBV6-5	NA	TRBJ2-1	CASSRTSGGPQFF
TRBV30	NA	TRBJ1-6	CAWSSNSPLHF
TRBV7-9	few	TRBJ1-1	CASSLAGTGGDTEAFF
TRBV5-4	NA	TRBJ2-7	CASSSHRGRYEQYF
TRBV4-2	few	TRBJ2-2	CASSWTSGEGSGELFF
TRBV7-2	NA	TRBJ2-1	CASSPSQGYGQFF
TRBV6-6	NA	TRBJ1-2	CASSYLDRGNYGYTF
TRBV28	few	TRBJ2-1	CASSSPPTGSYNEQFF
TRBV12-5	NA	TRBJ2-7	CASGLREQFFYEQYF
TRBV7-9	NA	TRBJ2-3	CAGVLGSSTDTQYF
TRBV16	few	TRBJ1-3	CASRGGELGNTIYF
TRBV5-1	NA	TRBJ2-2	CASSVTGSQNTGELFF
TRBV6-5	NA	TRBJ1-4	CASSYSGQGGEKLFF
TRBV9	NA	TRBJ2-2	CASSLTGSPGELFF
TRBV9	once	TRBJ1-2	CASSVAGQALTYGYTF
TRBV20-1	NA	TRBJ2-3	CSARGGDTQYF
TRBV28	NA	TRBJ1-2	CASITPNREYYGYTF
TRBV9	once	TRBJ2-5	CASSVGGSQETQYF
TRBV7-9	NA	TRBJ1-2	CASSSPGEDGRYGYTF
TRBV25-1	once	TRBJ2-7	CASSKGGGTYEQYF
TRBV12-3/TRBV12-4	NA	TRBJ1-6	CASSLGSYSPLHF
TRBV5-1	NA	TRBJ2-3	CASSLDPQGWDTQYF
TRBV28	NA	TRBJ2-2	CASGWTGLHGELFF
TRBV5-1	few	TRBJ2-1	CASSPSFPGEEQFF
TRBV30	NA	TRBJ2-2	CASSGGGGGGELFF
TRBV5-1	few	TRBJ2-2	CASSLAGDGELFF
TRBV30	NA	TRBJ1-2	CAWSVHPGDPQRLF
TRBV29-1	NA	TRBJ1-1	CSVSPLRETEAFF
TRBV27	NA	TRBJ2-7	CASSLRGERDTNHEQYF
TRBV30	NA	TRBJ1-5	CAWKRTGLNQPQHF
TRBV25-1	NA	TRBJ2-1	CARGDRGHEQFF